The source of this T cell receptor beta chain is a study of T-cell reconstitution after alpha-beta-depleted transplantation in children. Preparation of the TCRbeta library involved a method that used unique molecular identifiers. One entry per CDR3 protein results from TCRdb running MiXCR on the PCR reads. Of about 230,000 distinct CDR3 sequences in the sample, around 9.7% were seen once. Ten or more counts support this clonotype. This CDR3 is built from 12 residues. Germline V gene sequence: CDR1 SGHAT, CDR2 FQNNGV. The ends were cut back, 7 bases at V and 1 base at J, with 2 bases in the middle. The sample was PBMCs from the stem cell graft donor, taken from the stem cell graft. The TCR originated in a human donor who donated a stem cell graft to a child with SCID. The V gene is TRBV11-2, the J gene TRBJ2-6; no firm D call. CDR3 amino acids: CASKSGANVLTF. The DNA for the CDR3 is TGTGCCAGCAAGTCTGGGGCCAACGTCCTGACTTTC.